The present T cell receptor beta chain was sequenced within a study of T cells in Graves' hyperthyroidism and ophthalmopathy (dated by TCRdb to the late 2010s). With regard to the full study: Peripheral blood samples were taken at the time of initial diagnosis, prior to any treatment. To identify TCR V-J signatures that set the groups apart, the researchers used a discovery cohort of 100 patients, made up of under 50 with Graves' ophthalmopathy and around 58 with stable Graves' hyperthyroidism. Whether ophthalmopathy could be predicted prospectively was tested in an independent validation cohort made up of about 18 hyperthyroidism patients plus 17 patients who later progressed to ophthalmopathy. The 100 discovery patients were randomly divided into training and test sets at a 7:3 ratio. The study also compared thyroid tissue and blood T-cell repertoires from about six Graves' hyperthyroidism patients. Following sampling, methimazole starting at 30 mg daily was given to hyperthyroidism patients, and high-dose intravenous methylprednisolone was given to ophthalmopathy patients. The paper reports TCR Vbeta CDR3 sequencing of approximately 140 peripheral blood samples: 43 ophthalmopathy, roughly 74 hyperthyroidism and some 17 progressor patients. General study outcomes and caveats: Sample size was not statistically predetermined, and blinding of investigators to group allocation was not performed. During validation, the model predicted progression to ophthalmopathy a median of around 7 months ahead of onset, with approximately 70% sensitivity and 72.22% specificity. Most expanded thyroid clonotypes (frequency above 0.001) were also found in blood, which suggests that blood repertoires may mirror thyroid immune responses. Ophthalmopathy was separated from stable hyperthyroidism by a 13 V-J signature model, with over 85% sensitivity and 81% to 83% specificity obtained in cross-validation and 80%/75% obtained in testing.

The CDR3, cysteine through phenylalanine, is 16 amino acids long. Only the CDR3 region is kept as DNA, spanning 48 bases read in frame from base 1. Germline trimming amounts to 4 bases on V and 0 bases on J, with 9 as the count of junction bases outside the gene matches. Looking up the germline V gene (reference sequence) yields CDR1 SEHNR and CDR2 FQNEAQ. The table lists this clonotype with many counts. It lacks a known antigen. No base quality values were provided; no much bigger clone lies one nucleotide off. Stable Graves' hyperthyroidism was defined as no progression to ophthalmopathy during 18 months of follow-up. The hyperthyroidism patients were between 18 and 65 years old and newly diagnosed, with a disease duration of less than 2 months. Exclusion was applied to patients with uncontrolled infections, other autoimmune diseases, pregnancy or lactation. Diagnoses were based on clinical symptoms, serum thyroxine and TRAb, thyroid ultrasound and orbital computed tomography. PBMCs were separated from roughly 10 ml of fresh peripheral blood using Ficoll-Paque density gradient centrifugation. Trizol reagent was used to extract total RNA, and RNA quality was then checked on an Agilent 2100 Bioanalyzer.

The TCR beta CDR3 regions were amplified from the RNA transcripts. For the first round of RT-PCR on the TCR CDR3, the HTBI primer set was used together with the Qiagen OneStep RT-PCR kit. Libraries were constructed in a second round of multiplex PCR, after which size selection and purification were performed. Sequencing of the libraries was done on an Illumina HiSeq2000 using paired-end 100 bp reads. The paper's data handling went like this. Raw data were processed with SOAPnuke, discarding reads with adapters, uncalled bases, mean Phred below 15, or no exact constant-primer or identifier match. COPE v1.2.5 was used to merge the high-quality paired reads, and each unique nucleotide sequence was defined as a clonotype. MiTCR v1.1 was used to align clonotypes to the IMGT TRBV, TRBD and TRBJ reference segments. The analysis was restricted to V-J combinations with a frequency above 0.0001, which together covered 99% to 99.2% of the repertoires. A TCS score was defined as the ratio of F50 (clonal expansion) to E x V (chaos), with BLOSUM62-based TCRdist applied between CDR3 peptides within each V-J. Welch's t-statistics and random forest reduced fewer than 600 V-J features to 13, which were used in a naive Bayes classifier (R e1071). TCRdb reprocessing: public reads trimmed at Q25 with fastp, clones called with MiXCR, in-frame beta chains kept. Rows with one shared CDR3 protein collapse into an entry with the most common genes and DNA. The V and J calls were determined by TCRdb, not by the authors. This sample comprises approximately 640,000 distinct CDR3 sequences, approximately 15% of them detected only once. The ten largest clones take up about 16% of the sample.

The sequenced sample was blood. This receptor was taken from a man aged 50-60 years with Graves' hyperthyroidism. Rearrangement joined TRBV7-9 to TRBJ2-7; 7 junctional bases match TRBD1. The bases are TGTGCCAGCAGCTCCGGAAGGGGGCGGAGCTCCTACGAGCAGTACTTC. This yields the protein CASSSGRGRSSYEQYF.